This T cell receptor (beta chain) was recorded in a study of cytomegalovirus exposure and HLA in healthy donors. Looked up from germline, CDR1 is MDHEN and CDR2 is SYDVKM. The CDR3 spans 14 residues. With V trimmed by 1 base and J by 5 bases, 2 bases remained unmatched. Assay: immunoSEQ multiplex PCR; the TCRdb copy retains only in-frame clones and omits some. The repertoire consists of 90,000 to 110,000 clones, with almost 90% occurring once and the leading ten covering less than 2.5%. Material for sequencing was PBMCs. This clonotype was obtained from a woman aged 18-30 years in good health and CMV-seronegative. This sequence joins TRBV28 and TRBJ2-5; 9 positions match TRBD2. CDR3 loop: CASSLLSGRETQYF. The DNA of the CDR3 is TGTGCCAGCAGTTTATTGAGCGGGAGGGAGACCCAGTACTTC.